Listed below are T cell receptor beta chains from one sample, sequenced in a study of T-cell memory formation after mild COVID-19. TCRdb passed the 5' RACE reads through MiXCR, listing each CDR3 protein once. The top ten clones hold under 25% of a sample with about 350,000 distinct CDR3 sequences, more than 20% of them seen once. Sequencing was done on a sample of PBMCs or a T cell subset sorted from them (not recorded which). The source is a man aged 18 to 29 who had mild COVID-19 (a few samples of this study predate the infection). Cell type and time point are not known. CDR3s include the opening cysteine and the closing phenylalanine or tryptophan. The D gene is left open where the match is weak. Some rows mark clone size as missing; the rest say once, few, many or name a class of expanded clone.

TRBV4-1	TRBJ2-1	many	TRBD2	TGCGCCAGCAGCACCGGACTAGCGGGGGTCCTCTCCTACAATGAGCAGTTCTTC	CASSTGLAGVLSYNEQFF
TRBV6-2/TRBV6-3	TRBJ2-1	few	TRBD1	TGTGCCAGCAGGCGGACAGGGGACGATCAGCAGTTCTTC	CASRRTGDDQQFF
TRBV4-3	TRBJ2-3	many	.	TGCGCCAGCAGCCAAGATCGGGCGGGTTATACGCAGTATTTT	CASSQDRAGYTQYF
TRBV7-2	TRBJ2-1	.	TRBD2	TGTGCCAGCAGCTTAGAGGCGGGGGGGCCTCTTTCGCCCAATGAGCAGTTCTTC	CASSLEAGGPLSPNEQFF
TRBV7-3	TRBJ2-5	few	TRBD1	TGTGCCAGCAGCTCAGGGACAGGGGGGGAGACCCAGTACTTC	CASSSGTGGETQYF
TRBV5-6	TRBJ1-2	many	.	TGTGCCAGCAGCTTGGATATACGTGGCTACACCTTC	CASSLDIRGYTF
TRBV18	TRBJ1-1	.	TRBD1	TGTGCCAGCTCACCCGTCCCGGGACAGGGGACGAGCAGTAGAGCTTTCTTT	CASSPVPGQGTSSRAFF
TRBV6-1	TRBJ2-2	.	.	TGTGCCAGCAGTGCCAGGCTAGGGAGCACCGGGGAGCTGTTTTTT	CASSARLGSTGELFF
TRBV6-2/TRBV6-3	TRBJ2-1	.	.	TGTGCCAGCAGCAGCACTAGCCCCAATGAGCAGTTCTTC	CASSSTSPNEQFF
TRBV18	TRBJ2-5	many	.	TGTGCCAGCTCACTCTTCGGCAAGGAGACCCAGTACTTC	CASSLFGKETQYF
TRBV5-1	TRBJ2-7	few	TRBD2	TGCGCCAGCAGCTTGATTAGCGGGGCCTACGAGCAGTACTTC	CASSLISGAYEQYF
TRBV20-1	TRBJ1-1	.	.	TGCAGTGCTAGGATCGCAGGCCGCAGGGCTTTCTTT	CSARIAGRRAFF
TRBV5-1	TRBJ2-1	.	TRBD1	TGCGCCAGCAGCCCAAGGACAGGGAAGCAGTTCTTC	CASSPRTGKQFF
TRBV7-3	TRBJ2-2	.	.	TGTGCCAGCAGCTTAGTCAGGTTGGGGACCGGGGAGCTGTTTTTT	CASSLVRLGTGELFF
TRBV5-1	TRBJ2-3	.	.	TGCGCCAGCAGCTTGGGGACAGTCTTCACAGATACGCAGTATTTT	CASSLGTVFTDTQYF
TRBV27	TRBJ2-5	.	.	TGTGCCAGCAGAGGAGTAGCCGAGACCCAGTACTTC	CASRGVAETQYF
TRBV27	TRBJ2-1	few	.	TGTGCCAGCAGCGACAGTACCTACAATGAGCAGTTCTTC	CASSDSTYNEQFF
TRBV7-2	TRBJ2-3	few	.	TGTGCCAGCAGCTTACGACAGAAGGCGCAGTATTTT	CASSLRQKAQYF
TRBV12-3/TRBV12-4	TRBJ2-7	few	TRBD1	TGTGCCACAGAAGACAGGGTCCACGAGCAGTACTTC	CATEDRVHEQYF
TRBV7-9	TRBJ2-1	.	.	TGTGCCAGCAGCTTACCGGGTTTGATTTTGCAGTTCTTC	CASSLPGLILQFF
TRBV11-2	TRBJ1-6	few	.	TGTGCCAGCAGCACATTAGGGCGACCCAGGAGGACTAGAGTCTACTATAATTCACCCCTCCACTTT	CASSTLGRPRRTRVYYNSPLHF
TRBV20-1	TRBJ2-3	.	.	TGCAGTGCAGGGTACGGGACTGGCTTGTCAGATACGCAGTATTTT	CSAGYGTGLSDTQYF
TRBV4-3	TRBJ2-3	few	.	TGCGCCAGCAGCCAGGGTTCCGGGACACCTAGCACAGATACGCAGTATTTT	CASSQGSGTPSTDTQYF
TRBV12-3/TRBV12-4	TRBJ2-4	few	.	TGTGCCAGCAGTTTACAGATAGCCAAAAACATTCAGTACTTC	CASSLQIAKNIQYF
TRBV5-1	TRBJ2-4	.	TRBD2	TGCGCCAGCAGCCCTCGACTAGCCGGGGCCAAAAACATTCAGTACTTC	CASSPRLAGAKNIQYF
TRBV6-6	TRBJ2-7	.	TRBD1	TGTGCCAGCAGTTACCCGACCGGGACAGGAGACTACGAGCAGTACTTC	CASSYPTGTGDYEQYF
TRBV6-6	TRBJ2-1	many	.	TGTGCCAGCAGTATGAGACGTAACCAGTTCTACAATGAGCAGTTCTTC	CASSMRRNQFYNEQFF
TRBV20-1	TRBJ2-5	.	TRBD1	TGCAGTGCTTACAGGGGTGGCCAAGAGACCCAGTACTTC	CSAYRGGQETQYF
TRBV12-3/TRBV12-4	TRBJ2-7	once	TRBD1	TGTGCCAGCAGTTTCGTCGGGACAGGGGCCTACGAGCAGTACTTC	CASSFVGTGAYEQYF
TRBV14	TRBJ1-1	.	TRBD1	TGTGCCAGCAGCCAAGAGGACAGGGGGTTTTGGACTGAAGCTTTCTTT	CASSQEDRGFWTEAFF
TRBV4-2	TRBJ1-5	.	.	TGTGCCAGCAGCCAAGGGGGGGCAGGGAGCAATCAGCCCCAGCATTTT	CASSQGGAGSNQPQHF
TRBV5-1	TRBJ2-5	many	.	TGCGCCAGCAGCTTGTACGGGACAGAGACCCAGTACTTC	CASSLYGTETQYF
TRBV7-8	TRBJ1-5	few	.	TGTGCCAGCAGCTTAGCTCGAGTAGGGGTAAAGCCCCAGCATTTT	CASSLARVGVKPQHF
TRBV6-4	TRBJ1-1	.	.	TGTGCCAGCAGTGACCAGCCGAACACTGAAGCTTTCTTT	CASSDQPNTEAFF
TRBV29-1	TRBJ2-7	few	.	TGCAGCGTTGACACAGACGCTCCCGAGCAGTACTTC	CSVDTDAPEQYF
TRBV5-1	TRBJ2-3	many	.	TGCGCCAGCAGCTTGGATTCCCAGGATACGCAGTATTTT	CASSLDSQDTQYF
TRBV6-1	TRBJ2-7	few	TRBD1	TGTGCCAGCAGTGATGCCGTCGGACAGGTCCCGTTGTGGTACTTC	CASSDAVGQVPLWYF
TRBV15	TRBJ2-1	.	.	TGTGCCACCAGTCCAGATTGGGGGGACGTGTACAATGAGCAGTTCTTC	CATSPDWGDVYNEQFF
TRBV11-2	TRBJ2-5	.	TRBD2	TGTGCCAGCAGCCTCGGACTAGTCGGGACCCAGTACTTC	CASSLGLVGTQYF
TRBV6-5	TRBJ2-5	few	.	TGTGCCAGCAGACGGGCACTCCCCGGGACCCAGTACTTC	CASRRALPGTQYF
TRBV5-1	TRBJ2-1	few	TRBD2	TGCGCCAGCAGGCCCCCCGGACTAGAAGGCTACAATGAGCAGTTCTTC	CASRPPGLEGYNEQFF